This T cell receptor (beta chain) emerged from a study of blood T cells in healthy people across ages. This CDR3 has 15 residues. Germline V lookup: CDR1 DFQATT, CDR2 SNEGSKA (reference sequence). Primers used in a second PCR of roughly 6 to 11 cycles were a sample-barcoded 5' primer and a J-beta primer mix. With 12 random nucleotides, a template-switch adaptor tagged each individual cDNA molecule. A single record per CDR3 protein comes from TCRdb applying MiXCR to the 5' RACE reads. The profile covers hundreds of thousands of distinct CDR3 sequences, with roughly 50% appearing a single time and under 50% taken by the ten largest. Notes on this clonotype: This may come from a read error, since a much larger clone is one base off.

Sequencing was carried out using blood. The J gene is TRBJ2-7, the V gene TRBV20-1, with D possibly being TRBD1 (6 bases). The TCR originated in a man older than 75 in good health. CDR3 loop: CGARDLDRSSYEQYF. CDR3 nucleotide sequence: TGCGGTGCTAGAGATCTGGACAGAAGCTCCTACGAGCAGTACTTC.